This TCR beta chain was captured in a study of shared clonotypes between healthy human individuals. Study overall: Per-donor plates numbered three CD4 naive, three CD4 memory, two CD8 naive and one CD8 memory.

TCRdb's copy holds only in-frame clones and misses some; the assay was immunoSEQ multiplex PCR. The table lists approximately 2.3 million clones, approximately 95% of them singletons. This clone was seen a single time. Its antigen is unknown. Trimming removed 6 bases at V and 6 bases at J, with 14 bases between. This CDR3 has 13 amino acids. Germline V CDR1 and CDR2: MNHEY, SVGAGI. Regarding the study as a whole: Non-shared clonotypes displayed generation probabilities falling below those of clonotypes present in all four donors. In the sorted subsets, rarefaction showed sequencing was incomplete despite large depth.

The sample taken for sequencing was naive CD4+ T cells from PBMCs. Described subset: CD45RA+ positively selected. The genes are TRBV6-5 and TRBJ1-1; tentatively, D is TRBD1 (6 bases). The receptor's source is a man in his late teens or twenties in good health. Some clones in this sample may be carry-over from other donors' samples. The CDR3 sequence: CASSPGVGAEAFF. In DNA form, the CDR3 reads TGTGCCAGCAGCCCAGGGGTGGGCGCTGAAGCTTTCTTT.